This TCR beta chain was profiled in a study of CD8+ T cells in alopecia areata. Background on the study: The drug, tofacitinib, lasted 6 to 18 months, followed by 6 months off drug. Study conclusions and caveats: Affected lesional scalp, above all in alopecia totalis/universalis, was more clonal than normal scalp.

cDNA reverse transcribed from extracted RNA served as the sequencing template. This table comes from immunoSEQ multiplex PCR, and its TCRdb copy is limited to in-frame clones, with some not included. The sample consists of 150,000 or so clones, over 80% of them appearing once. Alopecia areata patients provided lesional scalp punch biopsies and peripheral blood. Cell sorting was applied to PBMCs, and CD4+ and CD8+ T cells were collected. Details on this clone: Antigen specificity is unknown.

Germline loops: CDR1 MNHEY, CDR2 SMNVEV (reference sequence). V gave up 4 bases and J gave up 1 base; unmatched junction bases: 2. This CDR3 is built from 14 residues. The chain uses TRBV27 and TRBJ1-1, with TRBD1 identical over 8 bases. This material consisted of CD8+ T cells sorted from blood, taken at week 0. The source is a human donor with alopecia areata. Written as DNA, the CDR3 is TGTGCCAGCAGTTACGGACAGGGGAACACTGAAGCTTTCTTT. It yields the protein CASSYGQGNTEAFF.